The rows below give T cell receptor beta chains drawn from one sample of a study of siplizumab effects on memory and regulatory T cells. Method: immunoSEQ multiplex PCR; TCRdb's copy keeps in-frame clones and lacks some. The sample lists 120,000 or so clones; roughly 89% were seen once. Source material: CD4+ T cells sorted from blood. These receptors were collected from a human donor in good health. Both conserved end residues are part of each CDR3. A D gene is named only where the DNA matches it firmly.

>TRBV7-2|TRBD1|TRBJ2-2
CASSTRTGTHTGELFF
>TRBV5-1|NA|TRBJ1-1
CASSLGGVNTEAFF
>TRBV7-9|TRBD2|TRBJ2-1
CAGGASGRYNEQFF
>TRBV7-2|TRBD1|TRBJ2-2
CASSLGAATGAGELFF
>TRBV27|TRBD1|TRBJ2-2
CASSLSTGPATGELFF
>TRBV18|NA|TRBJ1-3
CASSKTVYSGNTIYF
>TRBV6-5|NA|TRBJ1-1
CASSAGWGNTEAFF
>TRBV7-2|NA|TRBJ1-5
CASSLGGWSGNQPQHF
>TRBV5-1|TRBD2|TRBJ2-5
CASSSGTSPQETQYF
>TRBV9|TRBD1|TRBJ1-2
CASSPRQGSGGYTF
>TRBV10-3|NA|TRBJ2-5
CAISDLYESQYF
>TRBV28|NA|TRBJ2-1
CASRGRYRGLHNEQFF
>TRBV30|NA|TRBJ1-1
CAWVWRNTEAFF
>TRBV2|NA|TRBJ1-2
CASSPTGNGYTF
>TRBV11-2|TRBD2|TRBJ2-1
CASSLAWSLAGEQFF
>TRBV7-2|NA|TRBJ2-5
CASSIVANPQETQYF
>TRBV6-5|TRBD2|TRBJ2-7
CASSLGGGGSYEQYF
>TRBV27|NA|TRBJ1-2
CASSSDRGEGYTF
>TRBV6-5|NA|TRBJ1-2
CASSTDTNYGYTF